Presented here are 21 T cell receptor beta chains from one specimen sequenced in a study of vaccination effects on CD4 cells after COVID-19. The protocol was immunoSEQ multiplex PCR, while the TCRdb copy is restricted to in-frame clones and leaves out a portion. The sample shows some 40,000 clones, about 70% of them seen only once. These receptors' targets are unknown. After less than 11 days in culture, the CD4+ T cells were isolated. The vaccine given was either BNT162b2 or mRNA-1273, in two doses. Source: CD4+ T cells from PBMCs cultured without peptide, taken after COVID-19 vaccination. The receptors were gathered from a human donor who received a COVID-19 vaccine.

This clone was observed a single time. The rearrangement joins TRBV9 to TRBJ2-3, with a tentative D call TRBD1 (5 bases). The CDR3 has 16 amino acids. Deletions cut 2 bases from V and 0 bases from J, with 13 bases between. The germline CDR1 and CDR2 sequences are SGDLS and YYNGEE. The CDR3 spells CASSVAGQTSTDTQYF. Here the CDR3 DNA reads TGTGCCAGCAGCGTTGCAGGGCAAACTAGCACAGATACGCAGTATTTT.

This clone was seen more than once but under ten times. The chain carries TRBV19 and TRBJ2-7; the match to TRBD1 covers 10 bases. The CDR3 runs 14 residues. V dropped 6 bases and J dropped 4; count of bases not matched to a gene: 6. Germline CDR1 is LNHDA and CDR2 is SQIVND (reference sequence). CDR3 nucleotide sequence: TGTGCCAGTAGCTTGGACAGGGGGGTTTACGAGCAGTACTTC. Residues: CASSLDRGVYEQYF.

The chain has TRBV19 and TRBJ1-6; D ambiguous. The CDR3 length is 13 residues. Germline assignment: CDR1 LNHDA and CDR2 SQIVND (reference sequence). The germline V and J ends were trimmed by 6 bases and 7 bases, with 10 bases remaining between them. The CDR3 coding sequence is TGTGCCAGTAGCCAAAACGCAAATTCACCCCTCCACTTT. This encodes CASSQNANSPLHF.

The genes are TRBV18 and TRBJ2-5, with 9 nucleotides matching TRBD1. The germline V gene has CDR1 KGHSH and CDR2 LQKENI. Trimming at V came to 8 bases and at J to 4 bases, leaving 5 bases not matched to a gene. There are 13 residues in the CDR3. The CDR3 coding sequence is TGTGCCAGCGAGGACAGGGGACGAGAGACCCAGTACTTC. Translating gives CASEDRGRETQYF.

This clone was detected only a few times. This chain uses TRBV5-1 with TRBJ1-1; D call uncertain. This CDR3 spans 12 amino acids. Trimming removed 0 bases at V and 7 bases at J, with 7 bases between. Germline lookup yields CDR1 SGHRS and CDR2 YFSETQ. The CDR3 loop reads CASSLADHEAFF. The CDR3 DNA sequence: TGCGCCAGCAGCTTGGCAGACCATGAAGCTTTCTTT. The whole variable domain, remainder taken from reference TRBV5-1 and TRBJ1-1, is KAGVTQTPRYLIKTRGQQVTLSCSPISGHRSVSWYQQTPGQGLQFLFEYFSETQRNKGNFPGRFSGRQFSNSRSEMNVSTLELGDSALYLCASSLADHEAFFGQGTRLTVV.

The CDR3 is CASHTGFDEQYF. The DNA of the CDR3 is TGTGCCAGTCATACAGGGTTTGACGAGCAGTACTTC. This chain joins TRBV2 and TRBJ2-7; possibly TRBD1 for D (6 bases). In germline, CDR1 is SNHLY, CDR2 FYNNEI. V was pared by 9 bases and J by 5 bases, with 14 bases between. The CDR3 is made up of 12 amino acids. The entire variable domain, with the rest obtained from reference TRBV2 and TRBJ2-7, is as follows: EPEVTQTPSHQVTQMGQEVILRCVPISNHLYFYWYRQILGQKVEFLVSFYNNEISEKSEIFDDQFSVERPDGSNFTLKIRSTKLEDSAMYFCASHTGFDEQYFGPGTRLTVT.

The chain links TRBV19 to TRBJ2-5; TRBD1 matches at 10 bases. The V segment lost 5 bases and the J segment 5 bases; nucleotides outside the gene matches: 14. The CDR3 has 17 amino acids. Germline assignment: CDR1 LNHDA and CDR2 SQIVND (reference sequence). CDR3 region: CASSSTTGTGVSETQYF. The CDR3 nucleotides read TGTGCCAGTAGTTCCACTACCGGGACAGGGGTTTCGGAGACCCAGTACTTC.

The chain employs TRBV7-2 and TRBJ1-1; 9 bases are a match to TRBD1. Germline V gene lookup returns CDR1 SGHTA and CDR2 FQGNSA. Trimming took 8 bases from V and 7 from J; bases not matched to a gene: 11. CDR3 length: 14 amino acids. DNA for the CDR3: TGTGCCAGCGGATGGGAATGGGGACAGGGTGAAGCTTTCTTT. This sequence encodes CASGWEWGQGEAFF.

This clone was counted only a few times. The V call is TRBV7-9, the J call TRBJ1-6, with a possible D match to TRBD1 (5 bases). The CDR3 length is 18 residues. Germline V lookup: CDR1 SEHNR, CDR2 FQNEAQ (reference sequence). V was cut by 4 bases and J by 6 bases, with 22 bases left in between. The chain's CDR3 is CASSSTNQGLRSNSPLHF. The CDR3 nucleotides are TGTGCCAGCAGCTCCACGAACCAGGGCTTACGGAGTAATTCACCCCTCCACTTT.

The chain employs TRBV10-3 and TRBJ1-5; D is uncertain. The CDR3 has 15 amino acids. Between the trimmed V and J ends, which lost 2 bases and 4 bases, there was a span of 12 bases. CDR1 and CDR2 from the germline V gene are ENHRY and SYGVKD. CDR3 DNA sequence: TGTGCCATCAGTGAGCTGGAGGGAAGTAATCAGCCCCAGCATTTT. It codes for CAISELEGSNQPQHF.

This rearrangement joins TRBV12-3 or TRBV12-4 to TRBJ2-1, with D possibly TRBD1 on 5 matching bases. The CDR3 loop spans 12 amino acids. Trimming took 3 bases from V and 9 from J, leaving 9 bases between them. CDR3 sequence: CASSLQGIEQFF. CDR3 coding DNA: TGTGCCAGCAGTTTGCAGGGCATTGAGCAGTTCTTC.

The genes are TRBV19 and TRBJ1-2; D possibly corresponds to TRBD1 (5 bases). The CDR3 spans 14 residues. V was cut by 3 bases and J by 2 bases, with 10 bases left in between. Germline V gene sequence: CDR1 LNHDA, CDR2 SQIVND (reference sequence). CDR3 DNA: TGTGCCAGTAGTATTTTTGGGGCGAACTATGGCTACACCTTC. Translating gives CASSIFGANYGYTF. Looking up the rest from reference TRBV19 and TRBJ1-2 gives the full variable domain: DGGITQSPKYLFRKEGQNVTLSCEQNLNHDAMYWYRQDPGQGLRLIYYSQIVNDFQKGDIAEGYSVSREKKESFPLTVTSAQKNPTAFYLCASSIFGANYGYTFGSGTRLTVV.

This chain uses TRBV12-3 or TRBV12-4 with TRBJ2-5; a weak D match, TRBD1 (8 bases). Trimming removed 6 bases from V and 4 bases from J, with 12 bases in between. The CDR3 contains 13 residues. CDR3 DNA sequence: TGTGCCAGCAGACAGGGGGGGGGAGAGACCCAGTACTTC. This translates into CASRQGGGETQYF.

CDR3 in amino acids: CASSLTENTEAFF. The CDR3 nucleotides read TGTGCCAGCAGCCTCACAGAGAACACTGAAGCTTTCTTT. The chain links TRBV5-4 to TRBJ1-1; D is uncertain. This CDR3 comprises 13 residues. Germline-derived CDR1 and CDR2 are SGHNT and YYREEE (reference sequence). V was shortened by 4 bases and J by 1 base, with 8 bases between the two germline ends. Supplemented by reference TRBV5-4 and TRBJ1-1, the full variable domain reads ETGVTQSPTHLIKTRGQQVTLRCSSQSGHNTVSWYQQALGQGPQFIFQYYREEENGRGNFPPRFSGLQFPNYSSELNVNALELDDSALYLCASSLTENTEAFFGQGTRLTVV.

The chain recombines TRBV18 with TRBJ2-7; 9 bases line up with TRBD1. The ends lost 0 bases at V and 3 bases at J; junction bases unmatched: 3. The CDR3 covers 15 residues. Germline V lookup: CDR1 KGHSH, CDR2 LQKENI. DNA of the CDR3: TGTGCCAGCTCACCACCGGGACAGGGAGGCTACGAGCAGTACTTC. It encodes CASSPPGQGGYEQYF. Full variable domain (remainder filled in from reference TRBV18 and TRBJ2-7): NAGVMQNPRHLVRRRGQEARLRCSPMKGHSHVYWYRQLPEEGLKFMVYLQKENIIDESGMPKERFSAEFPKEGPSILRIQQVVRGDSAAYFCASSPPGQGGYEQYFGPGTRLTVT.

V and J are TRBV5-1 and TRBJ1-1; D is unclear. V dropped 2 bases and J dropped 6 bases, with 14 bases sitting between them. From germline, CDR1 is SGHRS and CDR2 YFSETQ. This CDR3 has 14 residues. In DNA, the CDR3 is TGCGCCAGCAGCTTCATCGGGAGGAGCGCTGAAGCTTTCTTT. This sequence encodes CASSFIGRSAEAFF.

The CDR3 loop reads CASSPGFFRTDTQYF. In DNA, the CDR3 is TGTGCCAGCAGCCCAGGGTTTTTCCGCACAGATACGCAGTATTTT. The chain links TRBV5-6 to TRBJ2-3, with D possibly TRBD1 on 5 matching bases. V lost 4 bases and J 1 base, leaving 13 bases between the germline ends. CDR3 length: 15 residues. CDR1 is SGHDT, CDR2 YYEEEE, per germline. Complete variable domain (other parts from reference TRBV5-6 and TRBJ2-3): DAGVTQSPTHLIKTRGQQVTLRCSPKSGHDTVSWYQQALGQGPQFIFQYYEEEERQRGNFPDRFSGHQFPNYSSELNVNALLLGDSALYLCASSPGFFRTDTQYFGPGTRLTVL.

The chain uses TRBV14 and TRBJ2-1; TRBD2 aligns across 9 bases. Germline trimming cut 6 bases from V and 4 bases from J; bases unmatched to any gene: 7. CDR3 length equals 15 residues. Germline V lookup: CDR1 SGHDN, CDR2 FVKESK. The DNA of the CDR3 is TGTGCCAGCAGGGGATCTAGCGGGAAATACAATGAGCAGTTCTTC. Translating it yields CASRGSSGKYNEQFF.

This clone was detected a few times. The chain is built from TRBV5-6 and TRBJ2-7; D unresolved. The CDR3 contains 15 residues. With 4 bases removed from V and 3 bases from J, the gap between germline ends came to 17 bases. Germline V gives CDR1 SGHDT, CDR2 YYEEEE. The CDR3 protein is CASSPPSGSVYEQYF. CDR3 coding DNA: TGTGCCAGCAGCCCCCCGAGTGGCTCCGTCTACGAGCAGTACTTC.

This chain uses TRBV19 with TRBJ2-2; D possibly matches TRBD1 or TRBD2 (5 bases each). The CDR3 spans 15 residues. The germline V gene has CDR1 LNHDA and CDR2 SQIVND (reference sequence). V lost 6 bases and J lost 0, with 11 bases in between. CDR3 amino acids: CASRWGTSNTGELFF. CDR3 nucleotide sequence: TGTGCCAGTAGGTGGGGGACCTCGAACACCGGGGAGCTGTTTTTT.

The chain recombines TRBV7-8 with TRBJ1-1; D is uncertain. V was trimmed by 1 base and J by 2 bases, leaving 14 bases between them. The germline gives CDR1 SGHVS, CDR2 FQNEAQ. This CDR3 contains 16 residues. The CDR3 region is CASSLGPTQTNTEAFF. The CDR3 region has the DNA TGTGCCAGCAGCTTAGGGCCCACCCAGACCAACACTGAAGCTTTCTTT.